The sequence of this T cell receptor (beta chain) was determined in a study of Ad26.COV2.S vaccination and SARS-CoV-2 variants (dated by TCRdb to the early 2020s). Notes on the research overall: Donors in the vaccine arm were drawn from COV1001, a multicentre, randomized, double-blind, placebo-controlled phase I-IIa trial testing Ad26.COV2.S in healthy adults. Investigators remained blinded to trial group allocation during experiments and outcome assessment. Ad26.COV2.S was given intramuscularly at 5x10^10 or 1x10^11 viral particles, as a single shot or as two shots 56 days apart. Sequencing of the TCRbeta repertoire served to evaluate the specificity and breadth of SARS-CoV-2-reactive T cell receptors following Ad26.COV2.S vaccination. Trial participants were randomized into five groups of five, in which low-dose or high-dose Ad26.COV2.S was given once or twice, or placebo was given on both occasions. A total of about 30 samples were included in the TCR-sequenced set, comprising around 19 Ad26.COV2.S vaccine recipients, 5 placebo recipients and 8 SARS-CoV-2 convalescent individuals. The full study reports these points: After vaccination, spike-specific CD8+ and CD4+ T cell responses were reported to show substantial breadth. Compared with placebo recipients, Ad26.COV2.S recipients showed higher spike-specific TCR breadth (P = 0.0014). Vaccine and placebo recipients had comparable non-spike TCR breadth, which fits with the vaccine containing only spike. Comparing responses between vaccine doses or regimens was not something the study was powered to do. The authors noted that total T cell responses may have been underestimated by the TCR breadth and depth analyses.

The immunoSEQ Assay was the method used to sequence TCRbeta CDR3 regions. After extraction, genomic DNA underwent amplification by bias-controlled multiplex PCR, followed by high-throughput sequencing. The original pipeline was this. To quantify the absolute abundance of every unique TCRbeta CDR3 region, sequences were collapsed and filtered. T cell fraction was estimated by normalizing TCRbeta template counts to usable DNA, with usable DNA measured through amplification of reference genes found in all nucleated cells. Repertoire TCRs were annotated as SARS-CoV-2-specific by exact matching of V gene, CDR3 amino acid sequence and J gene to a known reactive TCR set. The reference SARS-CoV-2 TCR set was obtained from MIRA and was filtered for enrichment in COVID-19-positive ImmuneCODE repertoires, whereby public or cross-reactive TCRs were removed. Based on the MIRA antigens, annotated TCRs were further analysed at the level of specific ORF or position within ORF. Depth was the summed frequency of annotated unique rearrangements, while breadth was defined as annotated unique rearrangements over total unique productive rearrangements. Group comparisons of TCR breadth used two-sided Wilcoxon rank-sum tests. Sourced from immuneACCESS, this table was stored by TCRdb with only in-frame sequences that have V and J called. A share of the clones is absent; for the studies checked, an unresolved V gene accounts for under half, and the remainder has no known explanation. V, J and clone size derive from that table, while D and trimming were established from the DNA sequence. This sample gives approximately 350,000 clones in total; under 90% of them show up just once. The ten most abundant clones make up about 7.4% of the sample.

This clone was found a few times. No cognate antigen has been identified for it. Per-base quality was not reported, and no clone a single base away is much larger than it. At the junction V is shortened by 4 bases and J by 0 bases, with 7 bases in between. The germline V gene encodes CDR1 SGHAT and CDR2 FQNNGV. The CDR3 goes from the cysteine to the phenylalanine over 14 residues. Only CDR3 DNA is held: 42 bases, read in frame from base 1. The treatment or condition label here, explained by the study, means: 15 to 20 received Ad26.COV2.S at low or high dose, single or two shots; 5 received placebo; per-sample allocation not given. For vaccine and placebo recipients, the sequenced repertoires came from samples collected on day 63 after the first injection. In Cohort 1b, 25 or so adults aged 18-55 years were enrolled at a single site in Boston, USA, between 29 July and 7 August 2020. As a vaccine, Ad26.COV2.S was a replication-incompetent adenovirus type 26 vector that expressed a prefusion-stabilized SARS-CoV-2 spike protein derived from the original Wuhan strain.

The sample consisted of peripheral blood, taken in a trial of Ad26.COV2.S vaccine versus placebo. The origin of this receptor is a person between 18 and 60 years old who received the Ad26.COV2.S COVID-19 vaccine or a placebo. The V and J segments used are TRBV11-2 and TRBJ2-1; the D gene is possibly TRBD1 or TRBD2, each agreeing over 5 bases. CDR3 reads: CASSWGSSYNEQFF. The DNA sequence is given as TGTGCCAGCAGCTGGGGGAGCTCCTACAATGAGCAGTTCTTC.